These 17 T cell receptor beta chains were sequenced from one sample in a study of blood T cell repertoires in COVID-19. Clones were sequenced by immunoSEQ multiplex PCR, and TCRdb holds only the in-frame ones, with some missing. The sample yields roughly 400,000 clones, roughly 86% seen once. The sample comprised PBMCs or T cells enriched from blood (not recorded which). The receptors derive from a woman in her 30s who had recovered from COVID-19.

The chain couples TRBV5-1 to TRBJ1-1, with D possibly being TRBD1 (5 bases). Germline V gives CDR1 SGHRS, CDR2 YFSETQ. Trimming took off 0 bases at V and 0 bases at J, with 9 bases between the two ends. The CDR3 consists of 15 residues. The CDR3 here is CASSLDRPMNTEAFF. The CDR3 DNA reads TGCGCCAGCAGCTTGGACAGGCCAATGAACACTGAAGCTTTCTTT.

The chain employs TRBV6-5 and TRBJ1-5; 8 bases are a match to TRBD1. V lost 6 bases to trimming and J lost 6 bases; unmatched junction nucleotides: 10. Germline V gene lookup returns CDR1 MNHEY and CDR2 SVGAGI. The length of the CDR3 is 15 residues. Here the CDR3 reads CASRSDRGPRQPQHF. In DNA, the CDR3 is TGTGCCAGCAGATCCGACAGGGGTCCGCGTCAGCCCCAGCATTTT.

CDR3 sequence: CASSAKRRGLGWVNTEAFF. The CDR3 nucleotides are TGTGCCAGCAGTGCAAAAAGGAGGGGGCTGGGTTGGGTGAACACTGAAGCTTTCTTT. This rearrangement joins TRBV6-1 to TRBJ1-1; 7 positions agree with TRBD1. CDR1 MNHNS and CDR2 SASEGT come from the germline V gene. The CDR3 runs to 19 residues. The junction had 17 bases not matched to a gene; V was cut back by 4 bases and J by 0 bases.

V is TRBV3-1 (or the pseudogene TRBV3-2) and J is TRBJ1-2; no reliable D call. Germline V gives CDR1 LGHDT, CDR2 YNNKEL (reference sequence). Trimming shortened V by 5 bases and J by 4 bases, and 17 bases separated the two germline ends. The CDR3 consists of 15 residues. This chain's CDR3 is CASSGKGRLSYGYTF. The CDR3 DNA follows: TGTGCCAGCAGCGGTAAGGGCCGACTATCCTATGGCTACACCTTC.

This clone was picked up one time. This chain links TRBV6-1 with TRBJ1-5; maybe TRBD1 (6 bases). The CDR3 extends over 13 amino acids. The germline CDR1 and CDR2 sequences are MNHNS and SASEGT. Trimming pared 2 bases from V and 6 bases from J, leaving 8 bases between. Here the CDR3 DNA reads TGTGCCAGCAGTGAAACAGGGTTTCAGCCCCAGCATTTT. Translating it yields CASSETGFQPQHF.

This rearrangement joins TRBV5-1 to TRBJ2-7; perhaps TRBD2 as D (6 bases). The CDR3 is made up of 15 amino acids. V was cut by 5 bases and J by 2 bases, with 17 bases left in between. Germline V gives CDR1 SGHRS, CDR2 YFSETQ. The CDR3 coding sequence is TGCGCCAGCAGTCTGGGGGGACCGCCTACCTACGAGCAGTACTTC. Its translation is CASSLGGPPTYEQYF.

This chain uses TRBV5-1 with TRBJ2-1; TRBD2 agrees at 11 bases. CDR3 length: 16 residues. Germline V gene data show CDR1 as SGHRS and CDR2 as YFSETQ. Trimming at V came to 2 bases and at J to 10 bases, leaving 11 bases not matched to a gene. CDR3 in amino acids: CASSFPSGTSGGEQFF. The CDR3 nucleotides are TGCGCCAGCAGCTTCCCTTCCGGGACTAGCGGAGGAGAGCAGTTCTTC.

Concerning this clone itself: This sample also contains other DNA sequences that code for the same CDR3. CDR3 sequence (DNA): TGTGCCTGGAGTAGGGGAGATACGCAGTATTTT. It encodes CAWSRGDTQYF. The rearrangement joins TRBV30 to TRBJ2-3; D may be TRBD1 (5 bases). This CDR3 is built from 11 residues. Germline-derived CDR1 and CDR2 are GTSNPN and SVGIG (reference sequence). V was pared by 2 bases and J by 5 bases, with 5 bases between.

The rearrangement joins TRBV19 to TRBJ2-4, with TRBD2 matching over 14 bases. Germline V lookup: CDR1 LNHDA, CDR2 SQIVND (reference sequence). J lost 5 bases, V lost 6 bases, and 6 bases had no gene match. The CDR3 has 16 residues. CDR3 coding DNA: TGTGCCAGTAGCCTCCCGGGACTAGCGGGGGAAAACATTCAGTACTTC. As protein: CASSLPGLAGENIQYF.

The rearrangement links TRBV19 to TRBJ1-5; TRBD1 might be the D (6 bases). Germline-derived CDR1 and CDR2 are LNHDA and SQIVND (reference sequence). The CDR3 length is 15 residues. Trimming cost V 7 bases and J 1 base, with 14 bases left between them. The CDR3: CASTTPGHSNQPQHF. Written as DNA, the CDR3 is TGTGCCAGTACCACTCCGGGACACAGCAATCAGCCCCAGCATTTT.

This chain uses TRBV30 with TRBJ1-5; 9 bases map to TRBD1. J lost 3 bases, V lost 5 bases, and 5 bases had no gene match. Germline CDR1 and CDR2: GTSNPN and SVGIG (reference sequence). CDR3 length equals 14 residues. In DNA, the CDR3 is TGTGCCTGGGCCGGGACAGGGTTCAATCAGCCCCAGCATTTT. Protein: CAWAGTGFNQPQHF.

The V gene is TRBV27, the J gene TRBJ2-1; TRBD2 might be the D (6 bases). Germline-derived CDR1 and CDR2 are MNHEY and SMNVEV (reference sequence). The CDR3 loop spans 14 amino acids. V dropped 5 bases and J dropped 6 bases, with 14 bases sitting between them. This CDR3 reads CASSPGTFSNEQFF. CDR3 nucleotide sequence: TGTGCCAGCAGTCCAGGGACTTTTAGCAATGAGCAGTTCTTC.

This chain links TRBV7-2 with TRBJ2-3; 8 nucleotides align to TRBD1. The CDR3 has 17 amino acids. Germline V gene data show CDR1 as SGHTA and CDR2 as FQGNSA. V was pared by 1 base and J by 3 bases, with 9 bases of the junction left unmatched. The CDR3 DNA follows: TGTGCCAGCAGCTTAGAGCAGGGGGCTTTGGGGACAGATACGCAGTATTTT. It encodes CASSLEQGALGTDTQYF.

V is TRBV9 and J is TRBJ2-7; D is perhaps TRBD1 (5 bases). Between the trimmed V and J ends, which lost 0 bases and 6 bases, there was a span of 10 bases. This CDR3 has 13 amino acids. CDR1 SGDLS and CDR2 YYNGEE come from the germline V gene. CDR3 region: CASSVGGYGEQYF. In DNA, the CDR3 is TGTGCCAGCAGCGTAGGGGGCTATGGCGAGCAGTACTTC.

The V call is TRBV2, the J call TRBJ2-7; D call uncertain. Germline V gene sequence: CDR1 SNHLY, CDR2 FYNNEI. The CDR3 totals 12 residues. Trimming cost V 3 bases and J 4 bases, with 7 bases left between them. The CDR3 loop is CASSESRYEQYF. DNA for the CDR3: TGTGCCAGCAGTGAGTCGAGATACGAGCAGTACTTC.

This clone was picked up a small number of times. This chain uses TRBV9 with TRBJ1-2; 8 bases fit TRBD1. CDR1 is SGDLS, CDR2 YYNGEE, per germline. Trimming cost V 5 bases and J 6 bases; bases outside gene matches: 15. The CDR3 extends over 16 amino acids. The DNA of the CDR3 is TGTGCCAGCAGTGCGGGACTCCGGGACAGGCGCGATGGCTACACCTTC. This gives the protein CASSAGLRDRRDGYTF.

This clone was found a few times. The chain has TRBV4-1 and TRBJ2-7; 10 bases agree with TRBD1. This CDR3 is 16 amino acids long. The germline gives CDR1 MGHRA, CDR2 YSYEKL. The V gene end was trimmed by 2 bases and the J gene end by 7 bases; junction bases not matched to a gene: 11. CDR3 loop: CASSQSLGQGIGEQYF. The CDR3 region has the DNA TGCGCCAGCAGCCAAAGCCTGGGACAGGGGATCGGTGAGCAGTACTTC.